The clone carrying this TCR beta chain was detected a few times. This specimen belongs to a study of blood T cell repertoires in COVID-19. Across the study: Specimens from acute and convalescent COVID-19 originated in the United States, Italy and Spain.

Profiling relied on immunoSEQ multiplex PCR, and the TCRdb table lists in-frame clones only, not all of them. The repertoire holds under 200,000 clones, with approximately 91% as singletons. Sequencing was performed on peripheral blood. The origin of this receptor is a man aged 18 to 30 with acute or convalescent COVID-19.

CDR3 nucleotide sequence: TGTGCCAGCAGCTTAAGCGGCGCGCAGTACTTC. Translation: CASSLSGAQYF. The chain combines TRBV7-9 with TRBJ2-7, with TRBD2 as a possible D gene (5 bases). Germline values: CDR1 SEHNR, CDR2 FQNEAQ (reference sequence). The CDR3 is 11 residues long. Trimming took 2 bases from V and 9 from J, leaving 8 bases between them.